Following are 9 T cell receptor beta chains from one sample sequenced in a study of T cells after yellow fever vaccination. TCRdb re-derived calls from the 5' RACE reads in MiXCR, one entry per CDR3 protein. The table lists about 250,000 distinct CDR3 sequences, approximately 3.6% of them singletons. Sequenced material: PBMCs, taken 15 days after the yellow fever booster vaccination. These receptors came from a man aged 18 to 35 who received the YFV17D yellow fever vaccine.

This clonotype came up many times. The chain is built from TRBV7-2 and TRBJ1-4, with a weak D call TRBD1 (6 bases). V was clipped by 5 bases and J by 5 bases, with 15 bases between them. This CDR3 has 15 residues. Germline V lookup: CDR1 SGHTA, CDR2 FQGNSA. Written as DNA, the CDR3 is TGTGCCAGCAGCCGACCCCAGGGGCAAAATGAAAAACTGTTTTTT. Protein sequence: CASSRPQGQNEKLFF.

This clonotype was seen repeatedly, ten times or more. The chain has TRBV12-3 or TRBV12-4 and TRBJ2-7; D remains unclear. CDR3 size: 14 residues. Trimming pared 4 bases from V and 2 bases from J, leaving 12 bases between. This CDR3 is CASSSSSLPYEQYV. As DNA, the CDR3 is TGTGCCAGCAGTTCCTCGTCGCTGCCCTACGAGCAGTACGTC.

The table lists this clonotype with many counts. The V call is TRBV18, the J call TRBJ2-7; D uncertain. The CDR3 is 13 residues long. Trimming took off 4 bases at V and 3 bases at J, with 10 bases between the two ends. Germline V gene data show CDR1 as KGHSH and CDR2 as LQKENI. As DNA, the CDR3 is TGTGCCAGCTCACTAAGCCAGGTCTACGAGCAGTACGTC. Its protein product is CASSLSQVYEQYV.

At least ten counts were recorded for this clonotype. V gene TRBV4-1 combines with J gene TRBJ1-2; unclear D gene. CDR3 length: 15 amino acids. The germline CDR1 and CDR2 sequences are MGHRA and YSYEKL. V lost 4 bases to trimming and J lost 8 bases, with 20 bases between them. The CDR3 loop is CASSRETGPASGYTF. CDR3 bases: TGCGCCAGCAGCCGAGAGACCGGGCCGGCATCGGGCTACACCTTC.

Many counts were recorded for this clonotype. J is TRBJ2-4 and V is TRBV18; D may be TRBD2 (5 bases). This CDR3 has 12 amino acids. Germline V gene data show CDR1 as KGHSH and CDR2 as LQKENI. Trimming removed 3 bases from V and 14 bases from J, with 14 bases in between. The chain's CDR3 is CASSPLTRSKYF. CDR3 nucleotide sequence: TGTGCCAGCTCACCCCTTACTAGGAGCAAGTACTTC.

Ten or more counts support this clonotype. The rearrangement joins TRBV20-1 to TRBJ2-7; D is perhaps TRBD1 (6 bases). CDR3 size: 13 residues. The ends were cut back, 6 bases at V and 2 bases at J, with 14 bases in the middle. Germline loops: CDR1 DFQATT, CDR2 SNEGSKA (reference sequence). CDR3 residues: CSASSTGAYEQYF. The CDR3 DNA sequence: TGCAGTGCCTCATCGACAGGTGCCTACGAGCAGTACTTC.

This clonotype was picked up many times. This chain uses TRBV5-5 with TRBJ1-1, with TRBD1 as a possible D gene (5 bases). The ends were cut back, 0 bases at V and 1 base at J, with 16 bases in the middle. The germline CDR1 and CDR2 sequences are SGHKS and YYEKEE (reference sequence). The CDR3 length is 17 residues. The CDR3 sequence: CASSLEFQGGPNTEAFF. Here the CDR3 DNA reads TGTGCCAGCAGCTTGGAATTCCAGGGAGGACCGAACACTGAAGCTTTCTTT.

This clonotype occurred a few times. Written as DNA, the CDR3 is TGCGCCAGCAGCCGGGGTATCAATGAGCAGTTCTTC. It is translated as CASSRGINEQFF. V is TRBV5-1 and J is TRBJ2-1, with D possibly being TRBD2 (5 bases). CDR3 length equals 12 residues. V dropped 4 bases and J dropped 6 bases, with 8 bases sitting between them. Germline V gene data show CDR1 as SGHRS and CDR2 as YFSETQ.

This clonotype came up many times. This chain links TRBV19 with TRBJ2-6; D call uncertain. The ends were cut back, 3 bases at V and 2 bases at J, with 5 bases in the middle. Germline assignment: CDR1 LNHDA and CDR2 SQIVND (reference sequence). The CDR3 has 14 residues. CDR3 protein: CASSILAGANVLTF. CDR3 in DNA: TGTGCCAGTAGTATTCTAGCTGGGGCCAACGTCCTGACTTTC.